Below, 30 T cell receptor beta chains from the same sample are listed, as sequenced in a study of T cell repertoires in cytomegalovirus infection. TCRdb passed the reads through MiXCR, listing each CDR3 protein once. This table has approximately 310,000 distinct CDR3 sequences, 20% to 30% appearing once. No antigens are known for them. Sequencing was performed on cultured PBMCs, taken from culture after CMV antigen stimulation. The receptor set was obtained from a human donor in good health (CMV status not recorded). Some clones in this sample may be carry-over from other donors' samples.

The table lists this clonotype with a few counts. The chain has TRBV18 and TRBJ2-3; 9 positions agree with TRBD1. V dropped 6 bases and J dropped 3; count of bases not matched to a gene: 7. CDR3 length equals 15 residues. Per the germline V gene, CDR1 is KGHSH and CDR2 is LQKENI. The CDR3 protein is CASSPGTGRTDTQYF. The CDR3 nucleotides read TGTGCCAGCTCTCCAGGGACAGGGAGGACAGATACGCAGTATTTT.

This clonotype has more than one count but fewer than ten. The chain has TRBV20-1 and TRBJ1-4; weak D call: TRBD1 (5 bases). Germline lookup yields CDR1 DFQATT and CDR2 SNEGSKA (reference sequence). V lost 0 bases to trimming and J lost 7 bases, with 15 bases between them. This CDR3 has 15 amino acids. CDR3 sequence (DNA): TGCAGTGCTAGAGATTCAGGAGACAGTCGTGAAAAACTGTTTTTT. Its protein is CSARDSGDSREKLFF.

This clonotype was detected many times. The genes are TRBV7-8 and TRBJ2-1; D is unresolved. CDR1 is SGHVS, CDR2 FQNEAQ, per germline. V shed 0 bases and J shed 7 bases, with 10 bases lying between them. The CDR3 sequence is 14 residues long. The CDR3 spells CASSLAYVANEQFF. In nucleotides, the CDR3 is TGTGCCAGCAGCTTAGCGTACGTAGCAAATGAGCAGTTCTTC. The full variable domain, its missing parts supplied by reference TRBV7-8 and TRBJ2-1, is GAGVSQSPRYKVAKRGQDVALRCDPISGHVSLFWYQQALGQGPEFLTYFQNEAQLDKSGLPSDRFFAERPEGSVSTLKIQRTQQEDSAVYLCASSLAYVANEQFFGPGTRLTVL.

This clonotype showed up just a few times. The J gene is TRBJ2-2, the V gene TRBV11-2; 7 nucleotides agree with TRBD1. The CDR3 has 16 residues. V lost 6 bases to trimming and J lost 6 bases; unmatched junction nucleotides: 13. Germline loops: CDR1 SGHAT, CDR2 FQNNGV. This CDR3 is CASSLGTTGQAGELFF. The CDR3 DNA reads as TGTGCCAGCAGTCTCGGGACGACAGGGCAGGCCGGGGAGCTGTTTTTT. Full variable domain (rest looked up from reference TRBV11-2 and TRBJ2-2): EAGVAQSPRYKIIEKRQSVAFWCNPISGHATLYWYQQILGQGPKLLIQFQNNGVVDDSQLPKDRFSAERLKGVDSTLKIQPAKLEDSAVYLCASSLGTTGQAGELFFGEGSRLTVL.

Only one count was recorded for this clonotype. The V call is TRBV20-1, the J call TRBJ1-5; D is perhaps TRBD1 (5 bases). Germline V gives CDR1 DFQATT, CDR2 SNEGSKA (reference sequence). This CDR3 region has 15 residues. With 3 bases removed from V and 0 bases from J, the gap between germline ends came to 12 bases. CDR3 loop: CSARGWGSSNQPQHF. CDR3 DNA: TGCAGTGCTAGGGGGTGGGGGTCTAGCAATCAGCCCCAGCATTTT.

In this sample, this clonotype turned up a few times. The V and J genes are TRBV6-2 or TRBV6-3 and TRBJ2-1; weak D call: TRBD2 (5 bases). The length of the CDR3 is 14 residues. CDR1 is MNHEY, CDR2 SVGEGT, per germline. V lost 7 bases to trimming and J lost 3 bases, with 13 bases between them. The CDR3 here is CASKGGRVYNEQFF. CDR3 sequence (DNA): TGTGCCAGCAAAGGAGGACGGGTCTACAATGAGCAGTTCTTC.

This clonotype was counted at least ten times. The chain employs TRBV7-2 and TRBJ2-3; no definite D call. CDR1 and CDR2 (germline): SGHTA, FQGNSA. CDR3 size: 11 residues. With 4 bases removed from V and 6 bases from J, the gap between germline ends came to 5 bases. CDR3 residues: CASSSEDTQYF. As DNA, the CDR3 is TGTGCCAGCAGCTCCGAGGATACGCAGTATTTT.

This clonotype occurred many times. The chain joins TRBV7-9 to TRBJ2-1; D is possibly TRBD2 (6 bases). Germline loops: CDR1 SEHNR, CDR2 FQNEAQ (reference sequence). Trimming stripped 2 bases from V and 3 bases from J, with 14 bases between. CDR3 length equals 16 residues. The CDR3 region is CASSLIAGRLYNEQFF. The CDR3 coding sequence is TGTGCCAGCAGCTTAATCGCGGGAAGACTCTACAATGAGCAGTTCTTC.

This clonotype turned up a few times. The rearrangement links TRBV20-1 to TRBJ2-1, with TRBD2 as a possible D gene (6 bases). Germline-derived CDR1 and CDR2 are DFQATT and SNEGSKA (reference sequence). V dropped 3 bases and J dropped 5 bases, with 23 bases sitting between them. The CDR3 sequence is 17 residues long. The CDR3 protein is CSASPLIAADRNNEQFF. The CDR3 coding sequence is TGCAGTGCTAGTCCACTGATAGCGGCCGACCGTAACAATGAGCAGTTCTTC.

This chain connects TRBV10-3 to TRBJ2-1; 7 bases match TRBD2. The germline V gene encodes CDR1 ENHRY and CDR2 SYGVKD. CDR3 length equals 14 residues. The J segment lost 8 bases and the V segment lost 3 bases, leaving 7 bases of the junction unmatched. CDR3 nucleotides: TGTGCCATCAGTGACAGGACTAGGGTCCATGAGCAGTTCTTC. This sequence encodes CAISDRTRVHEQFF.

Only a few counts were recorded for this clonotype. V usage is TRBV7-9 and J usage is TRBJ2-1; a possible D gene is TRBD1 (6 bases). Per the germline V gene, CDR1 is SEHNR and CDR2 is FQNEAQ (reference sequence). V was shortened by 7 bases and J by 8 bases, with 9 bases between the two germline ends. This CDR3 has 11 residues. The CDR3 bases are TGTGCCAGCACAGGGGTACATGAGCAGTTCTTC. Protein sequence: CASTGVHEQFF.

The chain joins TRBV28 to TRBJ2-5; the D gene is possibly TRBD1 (6 bases). Germline V gives CDR1 MDHEN, CDR2 SYDVKM. CDR3 size: 16 residues. Trimming took off 5 bases at V and 5 bases at J, with 21 bases between the two ends. The CDR3 reads CASSIPGQGERETQYF. The CDR3 nucleotides read TGTGCCAGCAGTATCCCGGGACAAGGGGAAAGGGAGACCCAGTACTTC.

The chain joins TRBV19 to TRBJ1-2; D is uncertain. The CDR3 has 14 amino acids. With 4 bases removed from V and 5 bases from J, the gap between germline ends came to 14 bases. Germline V CDR1 and CDR2: LNHDA, SQIVND (reference sequence). CDR3 loop: CASSNLAGLYGYTF. The CDR3 bases are TGTGCCAGTAGTAACCTGGCCGGTTTGTATGGCTACACCTTC.

The gene calls are TRBV28 and TRBJ2-7, with 11 positions matching TRBD2. The germline V gene has CDR1 MDHEN and CDR2 SYDVKM. The CDR3 has 15 amino acids. V gave up 4 bases and J gave up 9 bases; unmatched junction bases: 11. CDR3: CASSYGTSGLLVQYF. In DNA form, the CDR3 reads TGTGCCAGCAGTTACGGGACTAGCGGCCTTCTAGTGCAGTACTTC.

This clonotype occurred a few times. The chain combines TRBV28 with TRBJ2-1; 7 bases are a match to TRBD2. V was pared by 5 bases and J by 9 bases, with 13 bases of the junction left unmatched. There are 15 residues in the CDR3. Germline CDR1 and CDR2: MDHEN and SYDVKM. CDR3 coding DNA: TGTGCCAGCAGTCCTCACCGCACTAGCGCTCCTGAGCAGTTCTTC. Translated: CASSPHRTSAPEQFF.

This clonotype was counted between two and nine times. The chain carries TRBV7-2 and TRBJ2-1, with 9 positions matching TRBD1. CDR3 length equals 14 residues. Germline CDR1 is SGHTA and CDR2 is FQGNSA. Trimming removed 4 bases from V and 7 bases from J; junction bases left unmatched: 5. The CDR3 loop reads CASSSGTGRNEQFF. DNA of the CDR3: TGTGCCAGCAGCTCCGGGACAGGGAGGAATGAGCAGTTCTTC.

This clonotype was picked up a small number of times. The chain links TRBV7-9 to TRBJ2-5; 10 bases align to TRBD2. Germline V gene sequence: CDR1 SEHNR, CDR2 FQNEAQ (reference sequence). Trimming cost V 6 bases and J 1 base; bases outside gene matches: 2. This CDR3 has 14 amino acids. CDR3 coding DNA: TGTGCCAGCAGAGCTAGCGGGAGCCAAGAGACCCAGTACTTC. Translated, it gives CASRASGSQETQYF.

This sequence joins TRBV29-1 and TRBJ1-2, with D perhaps matching TRBD1 (5 bases). Germline values: CDR1 SQVTM, CDR2 ANQGSEA. V was cut by 7 bases and J by 2 bases, with 14 bases left in between. This CDR3 has 13 amino acids. The CDR3: CSAPGRGNYGYTF. The DNA for the CDR3 is TGCAGCGCCCCAGGCCGGGGGAACTATGGCTACACCTTC. The entire variable domain, with the rest obtained from reference TRBV29-1 and TRBJ1-2, is as follows: SAVISQKPSRDICQRGTSLTIQCQVDSQVTMMFWYRQQPGQSLTLIATANQGSEATYESGFVIDKFPISRPNLTFSTLTVSNMSPEDSSIYLCSAPGRGNYGYTFGSGTRLTVV.

This clonotype was seen ten or more times. The genes are TRBV27 and TRBJ2-1, with D perhaps given as TRBD1 or TRBD2 (5 bases each). The CDR3 has 13 residues. Germline CDR1 is MNHEY and CDR2 is SMNVEV (reference sequence). With 6 bases removed from V and 4 bases from J, the gap between germline ends came to 10 bases. Written as DNA, the CDR3 is TGTGCCAGCAGAAGGGACGAATACAATGAGCAGTTCTTC. Encoded protein: CASRRDEYNEQFF.

This sequence joins TRBV7-2 and TRBJ1-5; possible D gene TRBD1, 5 bases. CDR3 size: 15 residues. Between the trimmed V and J ends, which lost 1 base and 2 bases, there was a span of 9 bases. Germline V lookup: CDR1 SGHTA, CDR2 FQGNSA. The CDR3 region has the DNA TGTGCCAGCAGCTTAGTCACAGGCGGCAATCAGCCCCAGCATTTT. The encoded protein is CASSLVTGGNQPQHF.

This clonotype was detected many times. V and J are TRBV12-3 or TRBV12-4 and TRBJ2-1, with 14 bases aligning to TRBD2. V dropped 6 bases and J dropped 7; count of bases not matched to a gene: 8. This CDR3 comprises 16 residues. CDR3 sequence (DNA): TGTGCCAGCAGCCGACTAGCGGGAGGGCCGAGTAATGAGCAGTTCTTC. Translated, it gives CASSRLAGGPSNEQFF.

The J gene is TRBJ1-1, the V gene TRBV6-5; 9 nucleotides match TRBD1. Germline V lookup: CDR1 MNHEY, CDR2 SVGAGI. With V trimmed by 6 bases and J by 2 bases, 7 bases remained unmatched. There are 15 residues in the CDR3. As DNA, the CDR3 is TGTGCCAGCAGAGCCTTGGACAGGGGAAACACTGAAGCTTTCTTT. Protein sequence: CASRALDRGNTEAFF.

The table lists this clonotype with many counts. This chain connects TRBV7-9 to TRBJ2-4; TRBD1 agrees at 8 bases. Trimming cost V 2 bases and J 7 bases; bases outside gene matches: 4. This CDR3 spans 14 amino acids. Germline CDR1 and CDR2: SEHNR and FQNEAQ (reference sequence). CDR3 residues: CASSLWHRGNIQYF. CDR3 coding DNA: TGTGCCAGCAGCTTATGGCACAGGGGGAACATTCAGTACTTC.

The CDR3 coding sequence is TGTGCCAGCAGCCCAGGACTAGCGGGAGGGCCCCTTAACACCTACAATGAGCAGTTCTTC. It encodes CASSPGLAGGPLNTYNEQFF. The chain joins TRBV4-2 to TRBJ2-1; 15 nucleotides line up with TRBD2. The J segment lost 2 bases and the V segment lost 4 bases, leaving 12 bases of the junction unmatched. The CDR3 loop spans 20 amino acids. The V gene's germline CDR1 is LGHNA and CDR2 YNFKEQ.

V gene TRBV28 combines with J gene TRBJ1-4, with TRBD1 as a possible D gene (5 bases). Trimming pared 6 bases from V and 3 bases from J, leaving 14 bases between. The CDR3 runs to 15 residues. Germline V gene lookup returns CDR1 MDHEN and CDR2 SYDVKM. CDR3 protein: CASSLGTEANEKLFF. The CDR3 DNA reads TGTGCCAGCAGCCTCGGGACTGAGGCTAATGAAAAACTGTTTTTT.

This clonotype occurred many times. The rearrangement joins TRBV7-2 to TRBJ2-5; 8 nucleotides match TRBD2. V was clipped by 5 bases and J by 5 bases; unmatched bases: 10. Germline values: CDR1 SGHTA, CDR2 FQGNSA. This CDR3 spans 15 amino acids. The CDR3 bases are TGTGCCAGCAGCAAGGGACTAGTTTTCTCTGAGACCCAGTACTTC. It yields the protein CASSKGLVFSETQYF. The variable domain in full, completed from reference TRBV7-2 and TRBJ2-5, reads GAGVSQSPSNKVTEKGKDVELRCDPISGHTALYWYRQSLGQGLEFLIYFQGNSAPDKSGLPSDRFSAERTGGSVSTLTIQRTQQEDSAVYLCASSKGLVFSETQYFGPGTRLLVL.

The gene calls are TRBV20-1 and TRBJ2-3, with 7 nucleotides matching TRBD2. This CDR3 spans 15 amino acids. Trimming cost V 1 base and J 5 bases; bases outside gene matches: 9. CDR1 and CDR2 (germline): DFQATT, SNEGSKA (reference sequence). The CDR3 spells CSARASGGWGDTQYF. DNA for the CDR3: TGCAGTGCTAGAGCTTCGGGAGGATGGGGAGATACGCAGTATTTT.

This chain uses TRBV20-1 with TRBJ1-5; maybe TRBD1 (6 bases). The CDR3 contains 14 residues. Trimming left V 0 bases short and J 1 base short, with 7 bases between. Looked up from germline, CDR1 is DFQATT and CDR2 is SNEGSKA (reference sequence). CDR3 residues: CSARDGQSNQPQHF. The CDR3, as DNA: TGCAGTGCTAGAGATGGACAGAGCAATCAGCCCCAGCATTTT.

The chain couples TRBV11-2 to TRBJ2-1; D not certain. The length of the CDR3 is 15 residues. Germline V CDR1 and CDR2: SGHAT, FQNNGV. Trimming removed 0 bases at V and 4 bases at J, with 10 bases between. CDR3 region: CASSLDVAPYNEQFF. As DNA, the CDR3 is TGTGCCAGCAGCTTAGACGTCGCCCCTTACAATGAGCAGTTCTTC.

This chain joins TRBV5-8 and TRBJ1-4, with D unclear. The CDR3 spans 15 residues. The germline V and J ends were trimmed by 4 bases and 6 bases, with 16 bases remaining between them. Per the germline V gene, CDR1 is SGHTS and CDR2 is YDEGEE. The CDR3 nucleotides read TGTGCCAGCAGCCCCGGGTCCATTTCGGATGAAAAACTGTTTTTT. It translates to CASSPGSISDEKLFF.